One and the same sample provided the 16 T cell receptor beta chains below, sequenced in a study of cytomegalovirus exposure and HLA in healthy donors. The PCR made use of 60 Vbeta and 13 Jbeta primers. The method was immunoSEQ multiplex PCR; TCRdb's version includes in-frame clones alone and lacks a portion of them. Among 150,000 to 200,000 clones listed, 65% to 85% were seen once. Specimen: PBMCs. The receptors stem from a man aged 55 to 70 in good health and CMV-seronegative.

The rearrangement uses TRBV13 and TRBJ1-2; 8 bases align to TRBD1. In germline, CDR1 is PRHDT, CDR2 FYEKMQ (reference sequence). The CDR3 extends over 14 amino acids. V dropped 3 bases and J dropped 2; count of bases not matched to a gene: 2. CDR3 bases: TGTGCCAGCAGCTTGGACAGGGCAAACTATGGCTACACCTTC. Translation gives CASSLDRANYGYTF.

There are a few counts of this clone. The rearrangement uses TRBV6-1 and TRBJ1-5; 7 bases are shared with TRBD1. The V gene's germline CDR1 is MNHNS and CDR2 SASEGT. Germline trimming cut 6 bases from V and 3 bases from J; bases unmatched to any gene: 5. The CDR3 loop spans 14 amino acids. For the CDR3, the DNA is TGTGCCAGCAGGGAGGGGGCGGACAATCAGCCCCAGCATTTT. Translation: CASREGADNQPQHF.

V usage is TRBV10-3 and J usage is TRBJ1-2; D may be TRBD1 (5 bases). Trimming removed 2 bases from V and 4 bases from J, with 14 bases in between. CDR3 length: 15 residues. Germline assignment: CDR1 ENHRY and CDR2 SYGVKD. The CDR3 sequence is CAISEQGSPGYGYTF. CDR3 coding DNA: TGTGCCATCAGTGAGCAGGGATCCCCGGGCTATGGCTACACCTTC.

The gene calls are TRBV5-1 and TRBJ1-4, with 8 nucleotides matching TRBD1. Germline-derived CDR1 and CDR2 are SGHRS and YFSETQ. The CDR3 runs to 13 residues. The V segment lost 1 base and the J segment 8 bases; nucleotides outside the gene matches: 1. The CDR3 sequence: CASSLTGGEKLFF. DNA of the CDR3: TGCGCCAGCAGCTTGACAGGGGGAGAAAAACTGTTTTTT.

V gene TRBV6-4 combines with J gene TRBJ1-1, with TRBD1 identical over 7 bases. This CDR3 region has 14 residues. Germline assignment: CDR1 MRHNA and CDR2 SNTAGT. The V and J ends lost 4 bases and 0 bases, in that order; junction bases with no gene match: 2. The DNA for the CDR3 is TGTGCCAGCAGTGCAGACAGGGTGAACACTGAAGCTTTCTTT. It translates to CASSADRVNTEAFF.

The chain carries TRBV19 and TRBJ2-7, with TRBD2 as a possible D gene (6 bases). Trimming took 1 base from V and 0 from J, leaving 10 bases between them. CDR1 LNHDA and CDR2 SQIVND come from the germline V gene (reference sequence). CDR3 length equals 15 residues. The CDR3 loop reads CASSIGGRSSYEQYF. DNA of the CDR3: TGTGCCAGTAGTATAGGAGGGAGGAGCTCCTACGAGCAGTACTTC.

The chain joins TRBV6-1 to TRBJ2-1; D ambiguous. From germline, CDR1 is MNHNS and CDR2 SASEGT. V dropped 4 bases and J dropped 8 bases, with 6 bases sitting between them. CDR3 length: 11 amino acids. In DNA, the CDR3 is TGTGCCAGCAGTGGACGGGATGAGCAGTTCTTC. It translates to CASSGRDEQFF.

CDR3 loop: CAWSSSGSPTDTQYF. The CDR3 DNA is TGTGCCTGGAGTTCCAGCGGGAGCCCCACAGATACGCAGTATTTT. The chain links TRBV30 to TRBJ2-3; 8 bases agree with TRBD2. V was pared by 2 bases and J by 2 bases, with 6 bases of the junction left unmatched. The germline V gene encodes CDR1 GTSNPN and CDR2 SVGIG (reference sequence). The CDR3 has 15 amino acids.

The DNA of the CDR3 is TGCGCCAACCGGACAGGGGGAGAGAGCAATCAGCCCCAGCATTTT. It codes for CANRTGGESNQPQHF. The rearrangement uses TRBV10-1 and TRBJ1-5, with 10 bases that match TRBD1. CDR1 and CDR2 (germline): WNHNN, SYGVQD (reference sequence). Germline trimming cut 10 bases from V and 1 base from J; bases unmatched to any gene: 7. This CDR3 region has 15 residues.

The chain uses TRBV10-2 and TRBJ2-5; the D gene is possibly TRBD1 (6 bases). Germline V gives CDR1 WSHSY, CDR2 SAAADI. The ends were cut back, 5 bases at V and 3 bases at J, with 13 bases in the middle. The length of the CDR3 is 14 residues. The DNA of the CDR3 is TGCGCCAGCAGTCGAACAGGGTTGGAAGAGACCCAGTACTTC. Residues: CASSRTGLEETQYF.

The V call is TRBV28, the J call TRBJ1-2; D not certain. The V and J ends lost 3 bases and 8 bases respectively, with 10 bases between them. Germline V gene data show CDR1 as MDHEN and CDR2 as SYDVKM. The length of the CDR3 is 12 residues. The CDR3: CASSFRQAGYTF. In DNA form, the CDR3 reads TGTGCCAGCAGTTTTCGCCAGGCCGGCTACACCTTC.

V and J are TRBV7-2 and TRBJ2-2; TRBD2 matches at 11 bases. Trimming removed 5 bases from V and 7 bases from J; junction bases left unmatched: 6. The germline CDR1 and CDR2 sequences are SGHTA and FQGNSA. The CDR3 has 15 residues. CDR3 region: CASSPTSGSDGELFF. The CDR3 DNA sequence: TGTGCCAGCAGCCCAACTAGCGGGAGTGACGGGGAGCTGTTTTTT.

V is TRBV5-1 and J is TRBJ1-6, with 12 bases fitting TRBD1. The junction had 6 bases not matched to a gene; V was cut back by 0 bases and J by 11 bases. Per the germline V gene, CDR1 is SGHRS and CDR2 is YFSETQ. This CDR3 has 16 amino acids. The CDR3, as DNA: TGCGCCAGCAGCTTGGAACCGGGACAGGGGGCGCCACCCCTCCACTTT. Protein product: CASSLEPGQGAPPLHF.

The rearrangement uses TRBV4-1 and TRBJ2-7; maybe TRBD2 (6 bases). CDR1 is MGHRA and CDR2 is YSYEKL in the germline V gene. CDR3 length: 16 amino acids. Trimming shortened V by 1 base and J by 2 bases, and 15 bases separated the two germline ends. As DNA, the CDR3 is TGCGCCAGCAGCCAAGTCCCCTTAGCGGTACCCTACGAGCAGTACTTC. Its translation: CASSQVPLAVPYEQYF.

This clone was counted a few times. At one end, the junction sequence differs from germline, possibly due to a read error. The chain has TRBV11-2 and TRBJ2-2; TRBD1 might be the D (6 bases). Per the germline V gene, CDR1 is SGHAT and CDR2 is FQNNGV. The CDR3 is 15 amino acids. The CDR3 sequence: CASNLMGRGTGELFF. The CDR3 DNA is TGTGCCAGCAACTTAATGGGAAGGGGGACCGGGGAGCTGTTTTTT.

The chain carries TRBV30 and TRBJ2-5; possible D gene TRBD2, 5 bases. Matching the DNA end better, TRBJ2-7 makes the J call doubtful. The CDR3 runs 14 residues. Germline V CDR1 and CDR2: GTSNPN, SVGIG (reference sequence). The CDR3 loop reads CAWSVIPSNYEQYF. In DNA form, the CDR3 reads TGTGCCTGGAGTGTAATTCCTAGCAACTACGAGCAGTACTTC.